This note documents a single T cell receptor beta chain sequence. Its antigen is unidentified. The data were obtained in a study of T-cell reconstitution after alpha-beta-depleted transplantation in children. The study, taken as a whole, reports: Among T cells one year after transplant, newly produced cells accounted for most counts and diversity. Where alpha-beta T cells came from about two months after transplant was reportedly several hundred expanded graft clones.

The length of the CDR3 is 13 residues. Between the trimmed V and J ends, which lost 6 bases and 6 bases, there was a span of 15 bases. CDR1 SGHNT and CDR2 YYREEE come from the germline V gene (reference sequence). As it was prepared, the TCRbeta library received unique molecular identifiers. TCRdb reprocessed the PCR reads with MiXCR, giving one entry per CDR3 protein. The sample consists of hundreds of thousands of distinct CDR3 sequences, more than 20% of them appearing once. The TCR sequence derives from a female patient between 2 and 15 years old who had a stem cell transplant for congenital amegakaryocytic thrombocytopenia, so the T cells may come from the graft donor. The rearrangement uses TRBV5-4 and TRBJ1-2; maybe TRBD1 (5 bases). Sequencing used PBMCs, mostly from graft donor cells, obtained 360 days after TCRalphabeta/CD19-depleted stem cell transplant. CDR3 bases: TGTGCCAGCAATTCCTGGGGGAGGCATGGCTACACCTTC. It specifies CASNSWGRHGYTF.